One T cell receptor beta chain is described in this entry. Its cognate antigen has yet to be identified. No base quality values were provided; no much bigger clone lies one nucleotide off. The library relied on 5' RACE. Reads for this sample came from an Illumina HiSeq 2500. The second PCR ran for roughly 7 to 11 cycles and used a J-beta primer mix along with a sample-barcoded 5' primer. A unique molecular identifier was introduced onto each TCR beta cDNA molecule by a template-switch 5' adaptor carrying 12 random nucleotides. At least 2.5 million CDR3-containing paired-end reads were obtained from each sample. All of the RNA was converted into first-strand cDNA using the Mint cDNA synthesis kit, with a TRBC-specific oligonucleotide serving as the primer. All cDNA was treated with uracil-DNA glycosylase and then went through a first 18-cycle PCR with the universal primers M1SS and BC2_uni_R. In the source study's methods: For normalization, 1 million high-quality reads, each with a distinct molecular identifier, were randomly selected from each sample. Instead of being binned into consensus sequences, reads with shared molecular identifiers were discarded. MiTCR, with a Q25 quality threshold and the strictest error-elimination algorithm, was used for CDR3 identification, clonotype clustering and error correction. A nonparametric unseen species model with Euler transformation was used to estimate lower-bound total TCR beta diversity. TCRdb reran the public reads through fastp at Q25 and MiXCR, keeping productive beta chains. Entries that share a CDR3 protein sequence are merged under the most common genes and DNA. These V and J calls rely on TCRdb rather than the paper's analysis. For this sample the table gives 890,000 or so distinct CDR3 sequences, of which roughly 60% were detected only once. The ten largest clones represent 25% to 30% of the sample.

This sample stems from a study of blood T cells in healthy people across ages (dated by TCRdb to between 2015 and 2016). With regard to the full study: In model experiments, roughly one uniquely barcoded TCR beta cDNA molecule per two T cells was captured by template switching. Using the same blood draw, the study looked at two additional independent replicas of 1 million unique cDNA reads for two donors, one aged 18 to 29 and the other aged 80 or older. To track age-related changes in TCR beta repertoire diversity, the study relied on deep sequencing normalized with unique cDNA molecular identifiers. The donors were split into four age groups: young (average roughly 15 years), middle-aged (around 37), aged (roughly 60) and long-lived (roughly 80). To avoid experimental bias, donors of different ages were randomly spread across the sequencing lanes.

The full study reports these points: Bulk unsorted PBMC profiling prevented conclusive comparison of naive and antigen-experienced compartments. Total diversity estimates from one million sequenced T cells were considered lower bounds and underestimates. Because the CMV infection status of the donors was unknown, age-related changes in expanded clonotypes may potentially have been confounded. The percentage of naive T cells measured by flow cytometry correlated strongly with observed TCR beta diversity. Compared with the aged group, more naive CD4+ T cells, fewer expanded clones and increased TCR diversity were shown by the long-lived group, suggesting age selection. Observed TCR beta diversity per million T cells fell roughly linearly with age, and a significant reduction was already apparent by age about 38.

The roughly 39 donors, aged roughly 6 to 100 years, were systemically healthy Caucasian individuals from Russia. Around 10 milliliters of peripheral blood were collected from each donor into EDTA-treated Vacutainer tubes. Ficoll-Paque density-gradient centrifugation was used to isolate PBMCs, with at least 6 million obtained per sample. Trizol reagent was used to extract total RNA from the PBMCs, yielding at least 5 micrograms per sample. The percentages of naive CD45RAhigh/CD27high T cells were determined by flow cytometry on a PBMC aliquot from every donor. CDR1 SEHNR and CDR2 FQNEAQ were looked up in the germline V gene (reference sequence). V and J are trimmed by 4 bases and 5 bases, and the gene matches miss 6 bases of the junction. Counted from cysteine to phenylalanine, this CDR3 has 16 amino acids. The retained sequence is limited to the CDR3, 48 bases, with the frame set at the first base.

The specimen was blood. The receptor was derived from a man aged 30 to 39 in good health. The chain couples TRBV7-9 to TRBJ1-4, and 11 junctional nucleotides match TRBD1. At the DNA level, the sequence is TGTGCCAGCAGCTCCCCCCGGGACAGGGGGAATGAAAAACTGTTTTTT. Translated, it gives CASSSPRDRGNEKLFF.